What follows are 23 T cell receptor beta chains derived from one specimen sequenced in a study of identical twins. MiXCR, applied by TCRdb to the 5' RACE reads, yields one record per CDR3 protein. Altogether hundreds of thousands of distinct CDR3 sequences are present, 15% to 20% being singletons, with the ten largest covering around 13%. The same sample was also used in a study of T cells expressing NK-cell markers.

Sequenced material: PBMCs. The receptors here all came from a woman younger than 35 in good health.

The V and J genes are TRBV12-3 or TRBV12-4 and TRBJ2-6; D is uncertain. The CDR3 totals 15 residues. Trimming removed 5 bases at V and 0 bases at J, with 8 bases between. The CDR3 loop is CASSRHYSGANVLTF. Here the CDR3 DNA reads TGTGCCAGCAGTCGACACTACTCTGGGGCCAACGTCCTGACTTTC.

This sequence joins TRBV12-3 or TRBV12-4 and TRBJ2-3; 9 bases agree with TRBD2. The V segment lost 3 bases and the J segment 5 bases; nucleotides outside the gene matches: 6. The CDR3 loop spans 15 amino acids. CDR3 DNA sequence: TGTGCCAGCAGTTTTTTAGCGGGGGCGGGAGATACGCAGTATTTT. Residues: CASSFLAGAGDTQYF.

The chain carries TRBV7-2 and TRBJ2-5, with D unclear. Per germline, CDR1 SGHTA and CDR2 FQGNSA. The germline V and J ends were trimmed by 1 base and 7 bases, with 7 bases remaining between them. The CDR3 totals 12 residues. The CDR3 spells CASSLGTGTQYF. The DNA for the CDR3 is TGTGCCAGCAGCTTAGGAACCGGGACCCAGTACTTC.

This clonotype was seen at least ten times. The chain employs TRBV20-1 and TRBJ2-1; 10 bases align to TRBD2. Germline V gene sequence: CDR1 DFQATT, CDR2 SNEGSKA (reference sequence). The junction had 5 bases not matched to a gene; V was cut back by 2 bases and J by 7 bases. The CDR3 covers 14 residues. The CDR3 sequence is CSARSSGRANEQFF. In nucleotides, the CDR3 is TGCAGTGCTAGATCCAGCGGGAGGGCGAATGAGCAGTTCTTC.

This clonotype was counted a few times. The chain recombines TRBV27 with TRBJ2-5, with 9 nucleotides matching TRBD2. Trimming cost V 3 bases and J 5 bases; bases outside gene matches: 4. CDR1 and CDR2 (germline): MNHEY, SMNVEV (reference sequence). The CDR3 extends over 14 amino acids. CDR3 amino acids: CASSFRGRGETQYF. The CDR3 DNA reads as TGTGCCAGCAGTTTCCGCGGGAGGGGGGAGACCCAGTACTTC.

The chain recombines TRBV20-1 with TRBJ2-1; 11 bases are a match to TRBD2. This CDR3 has 16 amino acids. V shed 3 bases, J shed 2 bases, and the junction held 6 bases outside the gene matches. Germline V gene data show CDR1 as DFQATT and CDR2 as SNEGSKA (reference sequence). The DNA for the CDR3 is TGCAGTGCTAGTGAACTAGCGGGAGAGGCCTACAATGAGCAGTTCTTC. Amino acids: CSASELAGEAYNEQFF.

This clonotype has more than one count but fewer than ten. This rearrangement joins TRBV30 to TRBJ2-7; the match to TRBD2 covers 9 bases. Germline values: CDR1 GTSNPN, CDR2 SVGIG (reference sequence). V gave up 8 bases and J gave up 0 bases; unmatched junction bases: 5. CDR3 length: 13 amino acids. The CDR3 sequence: CAASGKSSYEQYF. In DNA form, the CDR3 reads TGTGCCGCTAGCGGGAAGAGCTCCTACGAGCAGTACTTC.

This clonotype was observed a few times. The chain combines TRBV12-3 or TRBV12-4 with TRBJ2-3; 9 positions agree with TRBD2. The CDR3 runs 16 residues. The trim removed 4 bases at V and 4 bases at J, leaving 9 bases unmatched. The CDR3 region has the DNA TGTGCCAGCAGTTCGGTAGCGGGAGCTTCGGCAGATACGCAGTATTTT. Protein sequence: CASSSVAGASADTQYF.

The chain uses TRBV20-1 and TRBJ1-1; 7 nucleotides align to TRBD1. The CDR3 has 12 residues. Germline V CDR1 and CDR2: DFQATT, SNEGSKA (reference sequence). J gave up 5 bases and V 7 bases, and 7 bases lay outside the gene matches. CDR3 in DNA: TGCAGTGTCGAGGGGGCTCGGACTGAAGCTTTCTTT. Protein: CSVEGARTEAFF.

This clonotype was observed a handful of times. V and J are TRBV7-9 and TRBJ2-1; 8 bases are a match to TRBD2. V lost 5 bases, J lost 9 bases, and 12 bases stayed unmatched. Per germline, CDR1 SEHNR and CDR2 FQNEAQ (reference sequence). The CDR3 covers 15 residues. CDR3 DNA sequence: TGTGCCAGCAGCGATAGCGGGATTGTTTACGGTGAGCAGTTCTTC. This encodes CASSDSGIVYGEQFF.

This clonotype was detected only once. This chain connects TRBV10-1 to TRBJ2-1, with 9 bases aligning to TRBD2. Losses at the gene ends were 2 bases for V and 2 bases for J; bases not matched to a gene: 4. CDR3 length: 16 residues. Germline V lookup: CDR1 WNHNN, CDR2 SYGVQD (reference sequence). Written as DNA, the CDR3 is TGCGCCAGCAGTGAGACTAGCGGGTTCGCCTACAATGAGCAGTTCTTC. As protein: CASSETSGFAYNEQFF.

V and J are TRBV5-1 and TRBJ1-2; possibly TRBD1 for D (5 bases). Trimming shortened V by 1 base and J by 8 bases, and 21 bases separated the two germline ends. The length of the CDR3 is 16 residues. Germline CDR1 reads SGHRS; CDR2 reads YFSETQ. CDR3 DNA sequence: TGCGCCAGCAGCTTGACGTTCAGGGTTAAATTTGGCGGCTACACCTTC. Encoded protein: CASSLTFRVKFGGYTF.

This chain joins TRBV25-1 and TRBJ2-2; TRBD1 or TRBD2 may be the D gene (6 bases each). V was shortened by 3 bases and J by 5 bases, with 10 bases between the two germline ends. The germline V gene has CDR1 MGHDK and CDR2 SYGVNS. This CDR3 has 14 amino acids. The CDR3 DNA follows: TGTGCCAGCAGTGAGAGGGGGGTAACCGGGGAGCTGTTTTTT. Its protein product is CASSERGVTGELFF.

The chain is built from TRBV7-2 and TRBJ1-5, with D tentatively TRBD1 (5 bases). This CDR3 spans 16 amino acids. V shed 1 base and J shed 4 bases, with 14 bases lying between them. Germline assignment: CDR1 SGHTA and CDR2 FQGNSA. CDR3 protein: CASSLGGTPLNQPQHF. CDR3 bases: TGTGCCAGCAGCTTAGGGGGGACGCCACTAAATCAGCCCCAGCATTTT.

This clonotype was detected many times. The rearrangement links TRBV12-3 or TRBV12-4 to TRBJ2-5, with D uncertain. V lost 5 bases and J lost 2, with 12 bases in between. The CDR3 length is 14 residues. CDR3 nucleotides: TGTGCCAGCAGTCTTAGCCCTGCACAAGAGACCCAGTACTTC. Amino acid sequence: CASSLSPAQETQYF.

This clonotype was seen a handful of times. The chain couples TRBV25-1 to TRBJ1-6; the D is unclear. Germline V lookup: CDR1 MGHDK, CDR2 SYGVNS. Trimming removed 6 bases from V and 7 bases from J, with 13 bases in between. This CDR3 has 14 residues. The CDR3 nucleotides are TGTGCCAGCAGATTGGAGAGAGGGAATTCACCCCTCCACTTT. Protein sequence: CASRLERGNSPLHF.

The J gene is TRBJ2-7, the V gene TRBV10-3; unclear D gene. V dropped 3 bases and J dropped 3 bases, with 12 bases sitting between them. The CDR3 is 14 amino acids. Germline V gene sequence: CDR1 ENHRY, CDR2 SYGVKD. CDR3 in DNA: TGTGCCATCAGTGAACCAGGAGCAATCTACGAGCAGTACTTC. Translated: CAISEPGAIYEQYF.

This clonotype was counted a single time. This chain uses TRBV5-8 with TRBJ2-7, with D perhaps given as TRBD1 or TRBD2 (6 bases each). V was pared by 4 bases and J by 6 bases, with 17 bases between. Germline lookup yields CDR1 SGHTS and CDR2 YDEGEE. The CDR3 spans 14 residues. Here the CDR3 reads CASSRRRGTFEQYF. CDR3 bases: TGTGCCAGCAGCCGTCGGAGGGGGACCTTCGAGCAGTACTTC.

This clonotype showed up just a few times. This chain joins TRBV20-1 and TRBJ2-5, with a weak D call TRBD2 (6 bases). The germline V gene has CDR1 DFQATT and CDR2 SNEGSKA (reference sequence). The germline V and J ends were trimmed by 2 bases and 4 bases, with 20 bases remaining between them. The CDR3 is 16 residues long. CDR3 protein: CSARSSSWGGSETQYF. CDR3 coding DNA: TGCAGTGCTAGATCGTCCTCTTGGGGAGGATCAGAGACCCAGTACTTC.

This rearrangement joins TRBV7-8 to TRBJ2-7; D is ambiguous. Trimming shortened V by 1 base and J by 2 bases, and 12 bases separated the two germline ends. Germline lookup yields CDR1 SGHVS and CDR2 FQNEAQ. CDR3 length: 15 residues. The chain's CDR3 is CASSLGMGLAYEQYF. Written as DNA, the CDR3 is TGTGCCAGCAGCTTAGGGATGGGTCTCGCCTACGAGCAGTACTTC.

The V gene is TRBV11-1, the J gene TRBJ2-6; TRBD1 matches at 8 bases. From germline, CDR1 is SGHAT and CDR2 FQDESV (reference sequence). The CDR3 runs to 18 residues. Trimming removed 5 bases from V and 3 bases from J; junction bases left unmatched: 12. The CDR3 DNA reads as TGTGCCAGCAGCCTAACTCAGGGGGCCCCCGGTGGGGCCAACGTCCTGACTTTC. Its translation is CASSLTQGAPGGANVLTF.

This clonotype was seen repeatedly, ten times or more. V gene TRBV20-1 combines with J gene TRBJ1-5; D is undetermined. CDR3 length: 15 residues. CDR1 is DFQATT, CDR2 SNEGSKA, per germline (reference sequence). For the CDR3, the DNA is TGCAGCGCCCCCCGTAACGGGCTTGGCAATCAGCCCCAGCATTTT. Amino acid sequence: CSAPRNGLGNQPQHF.

The V and J genes are TRBV10-3 and TRBJ1-5; the match to TRBD1 covers 7 bases. CDR1 and CDR2 from the germline V gene are ENHRY and SYGVKD. V shed 4 bases and J 0 bases; nucleotides not matched to a gene: 3. There are 15 residues in the CDR3. CDR3 loop: CAISVTGDSNQPQHF. The CDR3 DNA reads as TGTGCCATCAGTGTAACAGGGGATAGCAATCAGCCCCAGCATTTT.